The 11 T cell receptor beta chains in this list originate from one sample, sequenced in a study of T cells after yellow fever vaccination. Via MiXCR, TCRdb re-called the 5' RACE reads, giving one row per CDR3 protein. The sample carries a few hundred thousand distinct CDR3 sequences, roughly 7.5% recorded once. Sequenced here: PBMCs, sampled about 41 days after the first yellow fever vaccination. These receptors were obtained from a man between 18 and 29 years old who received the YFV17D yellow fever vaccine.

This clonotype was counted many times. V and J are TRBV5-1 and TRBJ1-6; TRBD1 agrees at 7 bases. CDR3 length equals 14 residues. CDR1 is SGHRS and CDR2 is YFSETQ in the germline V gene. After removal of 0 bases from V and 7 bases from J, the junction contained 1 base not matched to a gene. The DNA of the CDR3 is TGCGCCAGCAGCTTGGGACAGGGAAATTCACCCCTCCACTTT. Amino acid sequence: CASSLGQGNSPLHF.

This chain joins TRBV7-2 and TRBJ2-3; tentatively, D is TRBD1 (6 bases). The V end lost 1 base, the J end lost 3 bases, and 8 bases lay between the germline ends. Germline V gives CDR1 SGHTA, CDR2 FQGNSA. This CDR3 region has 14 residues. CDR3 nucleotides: TGTGCCAGCAGCTTAGTTGACAGGACAGATACGCAGTATTTT. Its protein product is CASSLVDRTDTQYF.

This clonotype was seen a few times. The CDR3 region is CASSPADRTVSPLHF. The CDR3 DNA reads TGTGCCAGCAGTCCAGCCGACAGGACGGTCTCACCCCTCCACTTT. This chain joins TRBV12-3 or TRBV12-4 and TRBJ1-6; maybe TRBD1 (6 bases). This CDR3 region has 15 residues. V shed 5 bases and J shed 10 bases, with 18 bases lying between them.

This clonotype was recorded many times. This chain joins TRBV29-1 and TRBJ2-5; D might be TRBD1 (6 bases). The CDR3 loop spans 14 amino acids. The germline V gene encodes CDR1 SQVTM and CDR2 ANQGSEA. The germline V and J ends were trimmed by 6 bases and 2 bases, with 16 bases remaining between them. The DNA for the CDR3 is TGCAGCGTAGCCAGGGGTGCTCCACAAGAGACCCAGTACTTC. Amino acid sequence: CSVARGAPQETQYF.

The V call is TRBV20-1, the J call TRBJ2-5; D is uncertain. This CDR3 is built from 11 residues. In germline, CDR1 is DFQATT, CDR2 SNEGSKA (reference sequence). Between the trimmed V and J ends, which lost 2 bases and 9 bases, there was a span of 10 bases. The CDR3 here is CSARKGRAQYF. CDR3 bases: TGCAGTGCTAGAAAGGGAAGGGCCCAGTACTTC.

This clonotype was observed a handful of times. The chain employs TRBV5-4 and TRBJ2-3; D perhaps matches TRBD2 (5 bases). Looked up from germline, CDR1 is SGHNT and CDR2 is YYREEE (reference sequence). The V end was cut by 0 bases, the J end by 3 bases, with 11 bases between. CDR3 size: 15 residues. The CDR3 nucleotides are TGTGCCAGCAGCTTGGATCCCGGGGAAACAGATACGCAGTATTTT. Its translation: CASSLDPGETDTQYF. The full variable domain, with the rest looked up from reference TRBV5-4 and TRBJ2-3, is ETGVTQSPTHLIKTRGQQVTLRCSSQSGHNTVSWYQQALGQGPQFIFQYYREEENGRGNFPPRFSGLQFPNYSSELNVNALELDDSALYLCASSLDPGETDTQYFGPGTRLTVL.

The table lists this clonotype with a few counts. The chain's CDR3 is CAWAEGFSQQYF. The CDR3 nucleotides read TGTGCCTGGGCCGAGGGTTTTAGTCAGCAGTACTTC. This chain connects TRBV30 to TRBJ2-7, with TRBD2 as a possible D gene (5 bases). V lost 5 bases and J 8 bases, leaving 16 bases between the germline ends. Germline V gives CDR1 GTSNPN, CDR2 SVGIG (reference sequence). The CDR3 totals 12 residues.

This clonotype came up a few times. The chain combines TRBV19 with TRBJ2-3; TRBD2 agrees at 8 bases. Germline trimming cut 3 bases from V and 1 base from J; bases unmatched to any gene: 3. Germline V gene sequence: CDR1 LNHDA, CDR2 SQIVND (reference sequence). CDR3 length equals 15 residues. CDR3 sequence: CASSISGGRTDTQYF. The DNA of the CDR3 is TGTGCCAGTAGTATCAGCGGGGGCCGCACAGATACGCAGTATTTT.

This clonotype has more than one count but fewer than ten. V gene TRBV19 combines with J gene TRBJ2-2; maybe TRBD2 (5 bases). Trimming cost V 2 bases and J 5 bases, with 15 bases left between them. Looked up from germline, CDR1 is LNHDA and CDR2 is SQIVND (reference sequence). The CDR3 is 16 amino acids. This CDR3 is CASSITHQTITGELFF. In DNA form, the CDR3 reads TGTGCCAGTAGTATAACCCACCAGACTATTACCGGGGAGCTGTTTTTT.

CDR3 amino acids: CASRRDIGMINEQFF. As DNA, the CDR3 is TGCGCCAGCAGACGGGACATCGGGATGATAAATGAGCAGTTCTTC. The genes are TRBV5-1 and TRBJ2-1; maybe TRBD1 (6 bases). This CDR3 spans 15 amino acids. Trimming left V 5 bases short and J 7 bases short, with 19 bases between. Germline V lookup: CDR1 SGHRS, CDR2 YFSETQ.

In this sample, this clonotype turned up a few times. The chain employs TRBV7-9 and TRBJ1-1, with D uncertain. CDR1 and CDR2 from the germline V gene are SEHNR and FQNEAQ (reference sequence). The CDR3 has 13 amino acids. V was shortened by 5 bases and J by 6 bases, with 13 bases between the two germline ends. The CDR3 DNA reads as TGTGCCAGCAGCCCCCTGTCCCGGGCTGAAGCTTTCTTT. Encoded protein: CASSPLSRAEAFF.